This T cell receptor (beta chain) originates from a study of shared clonotypes between healthy human individuals. V was shortened by 4 bases and J by 2 bases, with 18 bases between the two germline ends. The CDR3 is 16 residues long. Germline CDR1 and CDR2: MDHEN and SYDVKM. This clone was counted a single time. The data were produced by immunoSEQ multiplex PCR, yet TCRdb's version contains in-frame clones alone and is incomplete. Seen here are millions of clones, about 92% observed once, and the top ten hold 0.39%. The sequence was obtained from a man aged 18 to 30 in good health. Some clones in this sample may be carry-over from other donors' samples. The sequenced sample consisted of naive CD4+ T cells from PBMCs. Subset noted: CD45RA+ positively selected. J is TRBJ2-7 and V is TRBV28; possible D gene TRBD1, 6 bases. CDR3 sequence reads: CASSYANAGTPYEQYF. Written as DNA, the CDR3 is TGTGCCAGCAGTTACGCAAACGCCGGGACACCCTACGAGCAGTACTTC.